Sequencing of this T cell receptor beta chain was carried out in a study of shared clonotypes between healthy human individuals. Whole-study results and caveats: The low donor count limited represented genetic and exposure-history diversity. The expectation was that sequencing depth would affect clonotype sharing among donors. Across subsets, estimated richness was generally greater for naive than for memory populations.

Note on this clone: Its matching antigen is unknown.

Using immunoSEQ multiplex PCR, the repertoire was profiled, and TCRdb retains in-frame clones only, with some absent. The table records millions of clones, around 94% of them present only once. Sequenced: naive CD4+ T cells sorted from blood. The subset: CD45RA+ positively selected. The receptor was isolated from a man aged 18-30 years in good health.

This CDR3 reads CASSQIIGTPNQPQHF. Written as DNA, the CDR3 is TGCGCCAGCAGCCAAATCATCGGGACACCTAATCAGCCCCAGCATTTT. The rearrangement joins TRBV4-1 to TRBJ1-5; a possible D gene is TRBD1 (6 bases). The CDR3 extends over 16 amino acids. Trimming left V 2 bases short and J 4 bases short, with 15 bases between. CDR1 and CDR2 from the germline V gene are MGHRA and YSYEKL.